The 10 T cell receptor beta chains presented below share a single source sample, sequenced in a study of CD8+ T cells in alopecia areata. Treatment: oral pan-JAK inhibitor, 5-10 mg twice daily. RNA extraction and reverse transcription yielded cDNA as sequencing template. Profiled with immunoSEQ multiplex PCR; TCRdb holds only in-frame clones, not every one. The sample records 90,000 to 100,000 clones, 60% to 75% being singletons. The sequences come from CD8+ T cells sorted from blood, collected at week 4, from a patient treated with tofacitinib. These TCRs come from a human donor with alopecia areata.

This clone was counted between two and nine times. The V call is TRBV27, the J call TRBJ1-1; D gene uncertain. Trimming took 6 bases from V and 1 from J, leaving 9 bases between them. There are 13 residues in the CDR3. The germline gives CDR1 MNHEY, CDR2 SMNVEV (reference sequence). The CDR3 sequence is CASSGLKNTEAFF. In DNA form, the CDR3 reads TGTGCCAGCAGCGGACTAAAGAACACTGAAGCTTTCTTT.

The chain recombines TRBV29-1 with TRBJ2-7; D may correspond to TRBD1 or TRBD2 (5 bases each). The CDR3 runs 12 residues. Looked up from germline, CDR1 is SQVTM and CDR2 is ANQGSEA. Trimming cost V 6 bases and J 0 bases, with 9 bases left between them. The CDR3 protein is CSVRDLSYEQYF. The CDR3, as DNA: TGCAGCGTGAGGGACCTCTCCTACGAGCAGTACTTC.

The chain carries TRBV23-1 and TRBJ1-1; the D gene is possibly TRBD1 (5 bases). TRBV23-1 is noted as an ORF with a role that remains uncertain. Trimming stripped 6 bases from V and 4 bases from J, with 12 bases between. The CDR3 has 13 amino acids. The CDR3 sequence: CASSYLGGTEAFF. The CDR3 region has the DNA TGCGCCAGCAGCTACCTGGGGGGCACTGAAGCTTTCTTT.

V is TRBV29-1 and J is TRBJ2-1; no firm D call. Germline lookup yields CDR1 SQVTM and CDR2 ANQGSEA. V shed 4 bases and J shed 3 bases, with 13 bases lying between them. CDR3 length: 14 residues. CDR3 amino acids: CSVVAPLFYNEQFF. The CDR3 DNA reads TGCAGCGTTGTTGCCCCCCTCTTCTACAATGAGCAGTTCTTC.

The V call is TRBV10-3, the J call TRBJ2-7; unclear D gene. The CDR3 sequence is 11 residues long. The V end was cut by 6 bases, the J end by 0 bases, with 3 bases between. CDR1 and CDR2 (germline): ENHRY, SYGVKD. CDR3: CAISSSYEQYF. The CDR3 DNA reads as TGTGCCATCAGCTCCTCCTACGAGCAGTACTTC.

This chain connects TRBV27 to TRBJ1-4, with 8 bases aligning to TRBD1. Germline V lookup: CDR1 MNHEY, CDR2 SMNVEV (reference sequence). CDR3 length equals 18 residues. V shed 4 bases, J shed 10 bases, and the junction held 20 bases outside the gene matches. The CDR3 nucleotides are TGTGCCAGCAGTTCCGGGACAGGTGGTTATTCTGGATATGGAAAACTGTTTTTT. Protein sequence: CASSSGTGGYSGYGKLFF.

The chain combines TRBV29-1 with TRBJ1-2; unclear D gene. The CDR3 consists of 15 residues. With 0 bases removed from V and 3 bases from J, the gap between germline ends came to 14 bases. The V gene's germline CDR1 is SQVTM and CDR2 ANQGSEA. The CDR3 sequence is CSVEEIELTYYGYTF. The DNA for the CDR3 is TGCAGCGTTGAAGAAATCGAGCTAACCTACTATGGCTACACCTTC.

The rearrangement links TRBV18 to TRBJ2-5; maybe TRBD2 (5 bases). Germline V gene lookup returns CDR1 KGHSH and CDR2 LQKENI. This CDR3 contains 15 residues. Trimming took 2 bases from V and 4 from J, leaving 14 bases between them. The CDR3 sequence: CASSPKGHGIETQYF. CDR3 bases: TGTGCCAGCTCACCAAAGGGTCACGGGATAGAGACCCAGTACTTC.

There are a few counts of this clone. The V call is TRBV6-6, the J call TRBJ2-3, with D tentatively TRBD1 or TRBD2 (5 bases each). This CDR3 is 13 amino acids long. Germline V gene sequence: CDR1 MNHNY, CDR2 SVGAGI (reference sequence). V was pared by 6 bases and J by 0 bases, with 7 bases between. The CDR3 sequence: CASSWDSTDTQYF. The CDR3, as DNA: TGTGCCAGCAGCTGGGACAGCACAGATACGCAGTATTTT.

The gene calls are TRBV29-1 and TRBJ2-5; 15 positions agree with TRBD2. After removal of 6 bases from V and 5 bases from J, the junction contained 10 bases not matched to a gene. The CDR3 length is 16 residues. The germline CDR1 and CDR2 sequences are SQVTM and ANQGSEA. The chain's CDR3 is CSVWGLAGGFGETQYF. DNA for the CDR3: TGCAGCGTCTGGGGACTAGCGGGAGGTTTCGGGGAGACCCAGTACTTC.